The clone carrying this T cell receptor beta chain was detected only once. This sample is part of a study of tumour-infiltrating T cells in Burkitt lymphoma. Across the study: Survival, overall and progression-free, tracked with productive clonality.

TCRdb keeps only in-frame clones here, not all; method: immunoSEQ multiplex PCR. This table has around 2,400 clones, roughly 88% appearing once. Germline CDR1 reads SNHLY; CDR2 reads FYNNEI. The CDR3 is made up of 16 amino acids. Germline trimming cut 6 bases from V and 7 bases from J; bases unmatched to any gene: 11. The sample taken for sequencing was tumor tissue. The chain uses TRBV2 and TRBJ2-2; TRBD2 matches 10 bases. This TCR derives from a human donor with diffuse large B-cell lymphoma. The CDR3 nucleotides read TGTGCCAGCAGGGTCTTAGCGGGAGGAAGTAACGGGGAGCTGTTTTTT. Amino acid sequence: CASRVLAGGSNGELFF. Using reference TRBV2 and TRBJ2-2 for the parts outside the CDR3, the full variable domain is EPEVTQTPSHQVTQMGQEVILRCVPISNHLYFYWYRQILGQKVEFLVSFYNNEISEKSEIFDDQFSVERPDGSNFTLKIRSTKLEDSAMYFCASRVLAGGSNGELFFGEGSRLTVL.